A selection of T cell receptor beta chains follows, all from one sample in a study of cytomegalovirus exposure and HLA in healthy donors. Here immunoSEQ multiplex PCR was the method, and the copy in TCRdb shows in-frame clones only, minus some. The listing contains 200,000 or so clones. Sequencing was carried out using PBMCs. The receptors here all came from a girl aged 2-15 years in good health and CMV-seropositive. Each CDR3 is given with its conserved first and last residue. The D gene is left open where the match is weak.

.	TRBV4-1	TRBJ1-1	CASSSATGKFPEAFF	TGCGCCAGCAGCTCAGCGACAGGAAAATTCCCTGAAGCTTTCTTT
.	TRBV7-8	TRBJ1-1	CASSFRIEGFTEAFF	TGTGCCAGCAGCTTCAGGATTGAGGGATTCACTGAAGCTTTCTTT
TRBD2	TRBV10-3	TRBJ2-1	CAIGPAGGANEQFF	TGTGCCATCGGCCCGGCGGGAGGAGCCAATGAGCAGTTCTTC
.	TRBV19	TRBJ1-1	CASSIQGVNTEAFF	TGTGCCAGTAGTATACAGGGTGTGAACACTGAAGCTTTCTTT
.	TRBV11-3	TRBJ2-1	CASSRAGDEQFF	TGTGCCAGCAGCCGCGCTGGTGATGAGCAGTTCTTC
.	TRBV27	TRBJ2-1	CASSLRTRHNEQFF	TGTGCCAGCAGTTTAAGGACACGACACAATGAGCAGTTCTTC
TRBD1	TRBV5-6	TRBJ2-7	CASSPGQDLYEQYF	TGTGCCAGCAGCCCGGGACAGGATCTCTACGAGCAGTACTTC
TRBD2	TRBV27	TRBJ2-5	CASSLLAGGPETQYF	TGTGCCAGCAGTTTATTAGCGGGAGGGCCAGAGACCCAGTACTTC
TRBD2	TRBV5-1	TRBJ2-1	CASSLGWTSGYNEQFF	TGCGCCAGCAGCTTGGGGTGGACTAGCGGCTACAATGAGCAGTTCTTC
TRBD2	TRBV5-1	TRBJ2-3	CASSSGLAGGGHTDTQYF	TGCGCCAGCAGCTCCGGACTAGCGGGCGGTGGGCACACAGATACGCAGTATTTT
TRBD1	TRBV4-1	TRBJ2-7	CASSRDRVSYEQYF	TGCGCCAGCAGCCGAGACAGGGTCTCCTACGAGCAGTACTTC
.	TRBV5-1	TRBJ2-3	CASSRYQTGPDTQYF	TGCGCCAGCAGCCGGTACCAAACAGGGCCAGATACGCAGTATTTT
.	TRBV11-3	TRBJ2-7	CASSLGGGTGNEQYF	TGTGCCAGCAGCTTAGGGGGAGGGACAGGTAACGAGCAGTACTTC
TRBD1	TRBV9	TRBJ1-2	CASSATGDGYTF	TGTGCCAGCAGCGCCACAGGGGATGGCTACACCTTC
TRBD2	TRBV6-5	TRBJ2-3	CASNSGSLTQYF	TGTGCCAGCAACAGCGGGAGTCTTACGCAGTATTTT
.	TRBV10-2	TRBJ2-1	CASSESYSGEQFF	TGCGCCAGCAGTGAGTCTTATAGCGGAGAGCAGTTCTTC